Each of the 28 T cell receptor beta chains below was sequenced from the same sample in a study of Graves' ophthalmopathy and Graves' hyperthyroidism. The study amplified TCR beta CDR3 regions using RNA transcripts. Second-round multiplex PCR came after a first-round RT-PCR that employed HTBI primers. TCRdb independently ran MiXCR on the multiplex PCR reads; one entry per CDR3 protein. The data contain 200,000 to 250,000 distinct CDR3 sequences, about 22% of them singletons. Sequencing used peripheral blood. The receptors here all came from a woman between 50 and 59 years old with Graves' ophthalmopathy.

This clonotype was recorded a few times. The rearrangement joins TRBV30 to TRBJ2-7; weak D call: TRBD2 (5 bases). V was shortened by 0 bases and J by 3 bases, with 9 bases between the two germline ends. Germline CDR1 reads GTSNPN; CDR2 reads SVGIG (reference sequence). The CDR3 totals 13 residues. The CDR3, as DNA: TGTGCCTGGAGTGTAGAGGGCGGCTACGAGCAGTACTTC. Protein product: CAWSVEGGYEQYF.

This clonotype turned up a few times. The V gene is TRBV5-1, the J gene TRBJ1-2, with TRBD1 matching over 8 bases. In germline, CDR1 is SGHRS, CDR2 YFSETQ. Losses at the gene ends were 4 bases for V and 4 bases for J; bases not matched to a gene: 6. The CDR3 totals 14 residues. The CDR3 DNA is TGCGCCAGCAGCCCGCAGGGGGCAATCTATGGCTACACCTTC. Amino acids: CASSPQGAIYGYTF. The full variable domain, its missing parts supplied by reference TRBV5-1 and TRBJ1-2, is KAGVTQTPRYLIKTRGQQVTLSCSPISGHRSVSWYQQTPGQGLQFLFEYFSETQRNKGNFPGRFSGRQFSNSRSEMNVSTLELGDSALYLCASSPQGAIYGYTFGSGTRLTVV.

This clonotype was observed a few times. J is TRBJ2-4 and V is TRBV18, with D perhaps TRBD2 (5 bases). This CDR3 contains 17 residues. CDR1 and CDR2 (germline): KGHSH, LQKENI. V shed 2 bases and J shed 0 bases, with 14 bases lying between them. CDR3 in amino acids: CASSPLGAVVAKNIQYF. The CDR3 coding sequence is TGTGCCAGCTCACCATTAGGAGCGGTTGTAGCCAAAAACATTCAGTACTTC.

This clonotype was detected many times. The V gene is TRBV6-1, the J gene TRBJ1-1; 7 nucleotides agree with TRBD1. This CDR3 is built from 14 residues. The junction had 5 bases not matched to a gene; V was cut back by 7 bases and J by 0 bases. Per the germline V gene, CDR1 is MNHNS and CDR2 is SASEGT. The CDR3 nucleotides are TGTGCCAGCACTCCGGGACAGATGAACACTGAAGCTTTCTTT. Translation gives CASTPGQMNTEAFF.

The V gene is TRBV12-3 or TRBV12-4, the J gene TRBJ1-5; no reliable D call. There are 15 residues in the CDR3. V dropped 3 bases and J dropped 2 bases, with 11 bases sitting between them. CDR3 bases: TGTGCCAGCAGTTTGTTTCCTATGGGCAATCAGCCCCAGCATTTT. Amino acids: CASSLFPMGNQPQHF.

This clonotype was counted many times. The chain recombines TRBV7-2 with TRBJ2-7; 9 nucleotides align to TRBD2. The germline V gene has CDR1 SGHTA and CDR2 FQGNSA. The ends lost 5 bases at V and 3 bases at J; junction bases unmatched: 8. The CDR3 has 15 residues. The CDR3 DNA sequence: TGTGCCAGCAGCCAAGCCGGGACTAGCAGCTACGAGCAGTACTTC. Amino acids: CASSQAGTSSYEQYF.

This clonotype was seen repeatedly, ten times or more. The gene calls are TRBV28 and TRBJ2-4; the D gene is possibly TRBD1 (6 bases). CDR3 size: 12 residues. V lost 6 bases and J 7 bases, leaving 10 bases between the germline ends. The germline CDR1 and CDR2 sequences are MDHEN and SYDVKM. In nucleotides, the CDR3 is TGTGCCAGCAGCCCTGGACAGAACATTCAGTACTTC. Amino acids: CASSPGQNIQYF.

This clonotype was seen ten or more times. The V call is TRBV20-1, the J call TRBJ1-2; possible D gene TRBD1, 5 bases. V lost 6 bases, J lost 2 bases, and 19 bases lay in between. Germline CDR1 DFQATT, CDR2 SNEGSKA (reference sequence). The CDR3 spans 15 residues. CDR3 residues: CSADARDLRNYGYTF. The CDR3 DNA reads TGCAGTGCCGACGCCAGGGATTTAAGAAACTATGGCTACACCTTC.

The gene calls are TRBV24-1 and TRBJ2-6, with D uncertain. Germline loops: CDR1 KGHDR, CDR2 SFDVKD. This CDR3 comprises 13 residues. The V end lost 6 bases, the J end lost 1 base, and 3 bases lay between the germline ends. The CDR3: CATSKSGANVLTF. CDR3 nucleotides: TGTGCCACCAGTAAGTCTGGGGCCAACGTCCTGACTTTC.

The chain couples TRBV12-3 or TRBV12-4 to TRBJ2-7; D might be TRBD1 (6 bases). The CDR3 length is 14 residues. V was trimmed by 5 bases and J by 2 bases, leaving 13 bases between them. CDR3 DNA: TGTGCCAGCAGTCATACGACAGGAACCTACGAGCAGTACTTC. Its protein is CASSHTTGTYEQYF.

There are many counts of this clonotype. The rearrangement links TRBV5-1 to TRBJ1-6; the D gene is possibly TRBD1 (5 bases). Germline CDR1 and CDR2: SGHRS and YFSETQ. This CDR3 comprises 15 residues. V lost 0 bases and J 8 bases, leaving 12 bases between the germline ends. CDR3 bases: TGCGCCAGCAGCTTGGCATCAGGGAGCGATTCACCCCTCCACTTT. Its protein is CASSLASGSDSPLHF.

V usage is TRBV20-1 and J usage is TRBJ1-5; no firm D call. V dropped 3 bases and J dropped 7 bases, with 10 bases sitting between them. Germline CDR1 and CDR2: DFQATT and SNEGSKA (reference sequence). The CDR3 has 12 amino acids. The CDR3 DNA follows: TGCAGTGCTAGCGGGCCGGGACAGCCCCAGCATTTT. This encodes CSASGPGQPQHF.

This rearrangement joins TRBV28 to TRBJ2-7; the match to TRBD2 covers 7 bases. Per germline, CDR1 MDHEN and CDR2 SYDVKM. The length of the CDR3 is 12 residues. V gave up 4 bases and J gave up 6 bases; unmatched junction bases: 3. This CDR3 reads CASSSGGTEQYF. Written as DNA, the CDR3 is TGTGCCAGCAGTTCGGGGGGTACCGAGCAGTACTTC.

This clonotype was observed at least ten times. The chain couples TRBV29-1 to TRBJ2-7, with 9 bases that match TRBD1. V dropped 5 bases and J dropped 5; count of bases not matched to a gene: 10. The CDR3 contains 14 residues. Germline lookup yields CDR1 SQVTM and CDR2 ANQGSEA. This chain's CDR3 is CSVIAQGAVNEQYF. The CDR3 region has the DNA TGCAGCGTTATAGCACAGGGGGCGGTGAACGAGCAGTACTTC.

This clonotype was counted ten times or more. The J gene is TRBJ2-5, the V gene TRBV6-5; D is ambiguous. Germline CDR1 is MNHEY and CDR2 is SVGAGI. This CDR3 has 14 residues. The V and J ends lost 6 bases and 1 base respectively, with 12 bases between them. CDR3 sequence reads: CASRSQRTQETQYF. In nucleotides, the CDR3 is TGTGCCAGCAGATCTCAGCGAACCCAAGAGACCCAGTACTTC.

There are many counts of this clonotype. CDR3 loop: CASSLALTGQGAQQYF. For the CDR3, the DNA is TGTGCCAGCAGCTTAGCCCTGACTGGACAGGGTGCGCAGCAGTACTTC. The chain is built from TRBV7-9 and TRBJ2-7, with 8 bases lining up with TRBD1. The CDR3 length is 16 residues. In germline, CDR1 is SEHNR, CDR2 FQNEAQ (reference sequence). J lost 8 bases, V lost 0 bases, and 12 bases had no gene match.

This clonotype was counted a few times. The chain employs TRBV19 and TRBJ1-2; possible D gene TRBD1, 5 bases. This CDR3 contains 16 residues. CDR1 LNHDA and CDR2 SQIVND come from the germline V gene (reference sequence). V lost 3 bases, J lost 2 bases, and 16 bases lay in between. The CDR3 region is CASSIFRQGGNYGYTF. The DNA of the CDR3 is TGTGCCAGTAGTATTTTTCGGCAGGGTGGAAACTATGGCTACACCTTC.

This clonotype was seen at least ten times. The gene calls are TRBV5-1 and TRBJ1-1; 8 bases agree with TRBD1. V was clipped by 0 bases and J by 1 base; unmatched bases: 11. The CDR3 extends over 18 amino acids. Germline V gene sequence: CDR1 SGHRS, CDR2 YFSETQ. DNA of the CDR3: TGCGCCAGCAGCTTGGCCCCAGGGGGCCCAACCTCGAACACTGAAGCTTTCTTT. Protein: CASSLAPGGPTSNTEAFF. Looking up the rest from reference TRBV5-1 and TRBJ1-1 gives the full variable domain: KAGVTQTPRYLIKTRGQQVTLSCSPISGHRSVSWYQQTPGQGLQFLFEYFSETQRNKGNFPGRFSGRQFSNSRSEMNVSTLELGDSALYLCASSLAPGGPTSNTEAFFGQGTRLTVV.

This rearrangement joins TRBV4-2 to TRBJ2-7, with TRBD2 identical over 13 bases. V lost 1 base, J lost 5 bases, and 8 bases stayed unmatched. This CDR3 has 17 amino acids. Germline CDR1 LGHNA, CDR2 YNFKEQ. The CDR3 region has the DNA TGTGCCAGCAGCCAAGGGACTAGCGGGAGCGGGAGGGACGAGCAGTACTTC. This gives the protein CASSQGTSGSGRDEQYF.

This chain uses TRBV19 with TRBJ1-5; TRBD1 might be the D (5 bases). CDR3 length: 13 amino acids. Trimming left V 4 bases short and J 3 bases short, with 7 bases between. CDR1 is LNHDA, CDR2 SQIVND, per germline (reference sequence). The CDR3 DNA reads TGTGCCAGTAGTAGACAGAACAATCAGCCCCAGCATTTT. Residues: CASSRQNNQPQHF.

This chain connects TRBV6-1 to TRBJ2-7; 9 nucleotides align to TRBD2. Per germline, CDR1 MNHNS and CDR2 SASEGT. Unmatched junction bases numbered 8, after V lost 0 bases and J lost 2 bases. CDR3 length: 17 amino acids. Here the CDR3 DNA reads TGTGCCAGCAGTGAAGCGACTTTTGCGGGAGGGCCCTACGAGCAGTACTTC. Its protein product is CASSEATFAGGPYEQYF.

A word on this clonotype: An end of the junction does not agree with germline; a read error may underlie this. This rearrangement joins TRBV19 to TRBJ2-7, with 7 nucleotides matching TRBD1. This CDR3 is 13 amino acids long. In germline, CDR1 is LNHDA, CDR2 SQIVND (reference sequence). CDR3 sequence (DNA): TGTGCCAGCAGTATGCTGACAGGGTTTGAGCAGTACTTC. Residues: CASSMLTGFEQYF.

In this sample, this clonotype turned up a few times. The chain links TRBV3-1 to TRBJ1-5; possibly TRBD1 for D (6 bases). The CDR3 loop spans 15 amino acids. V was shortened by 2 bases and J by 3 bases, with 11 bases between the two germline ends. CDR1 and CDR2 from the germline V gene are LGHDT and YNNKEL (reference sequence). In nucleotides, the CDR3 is TGTGCCAGCAGCCAACGAGGGGGGAACAATCAGCCCCAGCATTTT. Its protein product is CASSQRGGNNQPQHF.

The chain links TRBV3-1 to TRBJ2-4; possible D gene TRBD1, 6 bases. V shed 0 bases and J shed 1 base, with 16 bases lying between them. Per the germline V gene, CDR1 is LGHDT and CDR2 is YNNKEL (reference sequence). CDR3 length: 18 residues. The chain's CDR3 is CASSQDRGRSRAKNIQYF. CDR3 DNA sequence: TGTGCCAGCAGCCAAGACAGGGGAAGGAGCCGGGCCAAAAACATTCAGTACTTC.

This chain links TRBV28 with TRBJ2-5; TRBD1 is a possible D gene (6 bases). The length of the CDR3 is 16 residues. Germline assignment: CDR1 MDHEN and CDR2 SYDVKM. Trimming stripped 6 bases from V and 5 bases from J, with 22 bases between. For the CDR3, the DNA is TGTGCCAGCAGCCCCATCCACACAGGGATCGGGGAGACCCAGTACTTC. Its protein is CASSPIHTGIGETQYF.

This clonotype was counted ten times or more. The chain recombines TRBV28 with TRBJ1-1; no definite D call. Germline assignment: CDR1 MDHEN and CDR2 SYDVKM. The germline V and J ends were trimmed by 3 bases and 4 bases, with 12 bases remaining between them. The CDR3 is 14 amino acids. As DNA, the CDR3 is TGTGCCAGCAGTTTTTGGACTGCGGGCACTGAAGCTTTCTTT. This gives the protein CASSFWTAGTEAFF.

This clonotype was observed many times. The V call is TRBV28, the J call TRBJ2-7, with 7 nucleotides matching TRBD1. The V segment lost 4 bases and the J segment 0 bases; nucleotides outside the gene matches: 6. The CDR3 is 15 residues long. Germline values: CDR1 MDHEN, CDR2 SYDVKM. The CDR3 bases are TGTGCCAGCAGTTCATTCTGGGACAGCTCCTACGAGCAGTACTTC. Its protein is CASSSFWDSSYEQYF.

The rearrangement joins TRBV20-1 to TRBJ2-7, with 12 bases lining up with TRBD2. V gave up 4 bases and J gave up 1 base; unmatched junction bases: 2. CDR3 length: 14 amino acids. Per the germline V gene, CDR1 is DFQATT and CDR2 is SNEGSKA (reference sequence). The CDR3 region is CSATGLAGSYEQYF. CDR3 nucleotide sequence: TGCAGTGCTACGGGACTAGCGGGTTCCTACGAGCAGTACTTC.